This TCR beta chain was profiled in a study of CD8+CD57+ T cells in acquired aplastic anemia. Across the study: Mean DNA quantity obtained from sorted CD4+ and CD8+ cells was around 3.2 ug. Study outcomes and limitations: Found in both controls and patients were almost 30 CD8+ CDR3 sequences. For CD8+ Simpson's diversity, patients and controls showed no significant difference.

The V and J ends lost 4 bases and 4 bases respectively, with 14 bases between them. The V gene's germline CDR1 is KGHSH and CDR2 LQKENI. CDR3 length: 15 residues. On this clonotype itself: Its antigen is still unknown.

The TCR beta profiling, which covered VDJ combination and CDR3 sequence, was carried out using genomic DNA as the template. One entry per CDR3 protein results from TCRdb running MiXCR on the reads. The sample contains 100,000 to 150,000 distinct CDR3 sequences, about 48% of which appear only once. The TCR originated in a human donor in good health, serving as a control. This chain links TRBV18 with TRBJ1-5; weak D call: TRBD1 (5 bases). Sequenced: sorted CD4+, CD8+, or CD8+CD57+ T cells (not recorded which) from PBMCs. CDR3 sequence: CASSRGEATNQPQHF. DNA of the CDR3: TGTGCCAGCTCACGGGGGGAGGCGACAAATCAGCCCCAGCATTTT.